A single sample gave rise to the 26 T cell receptor beta chains below, sequenced in a study of T-cell reconstitution after alpha-beta-depleted transplantation in children. Unique molecular identifiers were used to barcode this TCRbeta library. TCRdb reprocessed the PCR reads with MiXCR, giving one entry per CDR3 protein. The sample has approximately 400,000 distinct CDR3 sequences, under 20% seen once. Sequencing was performed on PBMCs, mostly from graft donor cells, taken 360 days after TCRalphabeta/CD19-depleted stem cell transplant. These receptors were taken from a boy under two years old who had a stem cell transplant for Wiskott-Aldrich syndrome, so the T cells may come from the graft donor.

J is TRBJ2-5 and V is TRBV10-3; TRBD2 agrees at 7 bases. Unmatched junction bases numbered 9, after V lost 6 bases and J lost 5 bases. CDR1 is ENHRY, CDR2 SYGVKD, per germline. The CDR3 sequence is 14 residues long. CDR3 in DNA: TGTGCCATCAGGGCGACTAGCCAGTCGGAGACCCAGTACTTC. Its protein is CAIRATSQSETQYF.

A few counts support this clonotype. V gene TRBV12-3 or TRBV12-4 combines with J gene TRBJ2-5, with D possibly called TRBD1 or TRBD2 (5 bases each). Deletions cut 6 bases from V and 4 bases from J, with 12 bases between. CDR3 size: 13 residues. The CDR3, as DNA: TGTGCCAGCAGCGCTGTGGGACGAGAGACCCAGTACTTC. It yields the protein CASSAVGRETQYF.

This clonotype was seen a handful of times. The chain employs TRBV7-9 and TRBJ2-7; D is ambiguous. The germline V gene has CDR1 SEHNR and CDR2 FQNEAQ (reference sequence). Trimming pared 4 bases from V and 2 bases from J, leaving 15 bases between. The CDR3 loop spans 15 amino acids. In DNA, the CDR3 is TGTGCCAGCAGCTCCCCGATCAGCCGAGCCTACGAGCAGTACTTC. Its translation is CASSSPISRAYEQYF.

This clonotype has only a few counts. The V call is TRBV28, the J call TRBJ1-1; D is unresolved. V lost 4 bases to trimming and J lost 1 base, with 13 bases between them. The CDR3 contains 15 residues. CDR1 MDHEN and CDR2 SYDVKM come from the germline V gene. The CDR3 DNA is TGTGCCAGCAGTTCGGTTGGGGAACCGAACACTGAAGCTTTCTTT. This sequence encodes CASSSVGEPNTEAFF.

This clonotype was seen a handful of times. The DNA of the CDR3 is TGTGCCAGCAGGGGACTAGCGGAGTACGAGCAGTACTTC. It is translated as CASRGLAEYEQYF. The genes are TRBV11-2 and TRBJ2-7; TRBD2 matches 11 bases. CDR1 is SGHAT and CDR2 is FQNNGV in the germline V gene. The CDR3 totals 13 residues. The J segment lost 4 bases and the V segment lost 6 bases, leaving 2 bases of the junction unmatched.

This rearrangement joins TRBV5-1 to TRBJ2-1; the D is unclear. The V end was cut by 2 bases, the J end by 5 bases, with 8 bases between. The CDR3 contains 13 residues. CDR1 and CDR2 from the germline V gene are SGHRS and YFSETQ. The chain's CDR3 is CASSFKPNNEQFF. For the CDR3, the DNA is TGCGCCAGCAGCTTTAAACCCAACAATGAGCAGTTCTTC.

J is TRBJ1-6 and V is TRBV5-1; D gene unclear. Trimming took 0 bases from V and 8 from J, leaving 9 bases between them. This CDR3 comprises 14 residues. Germline V lookup: CDR1 SGHRS, CDR2 YFSETQ. The CDR3 loop is CASSLAKADSPLHF. The CDR3 coding sequence is TGCGCCAGCAGCTTGGCCAAGGCAGATTCACCCCTCCACTTT.

The V call is TRBV5-1, the J call TRBJ2-5; a possible D gene is TRBD2 (5 bases). CDR3 size: 14 residues. Trimming removed 1 base at V and 4 bases at J, with 11 bases between. Germline V gene data show CDR1 as SGHRS and CDR2 as YFSETQ. CDR3 nucleotides: TGCGCCAGCAGCTTGAGATGGAGCGGAGAGACCCAGTACTTC. Its translation is CASSLRWSGETQYF.

This clonotype is judged medium-sized. The CDR3 reads CASSEWGTELGEQYF. The CDR3 DNA reads TGTGCCAGCAGTGAATGGGGGACAGAGCTTGGGGAGCAGTACTTC. This chain links TRBV25-1 with TRBJ2-7; 7 positions match TRBD1. V dropped 1 base and J dropped 7; count of bases not matched to a gene: 10. The germline V gene has CDR1 MGHDK and CDR2 SYGVNS. The CDR3 runs 15 residues.

This clonotype was counted a few times. The V call is TRBV11-2, the J call TRBJ2-6, with 8 bases matching TRBD2. This CDR3 spans 18 amino acids. Unmatched junction bases numbered 6, after V lost 2 bases and J lost 0 bases. The V gene's germline CDR1 is SGHAT and CDR2 FQNNGV. Here the CDR3 reads CASSLRLAISSGANVLTF. For the CDR3, the DNA is TGTGCCAGCAGCTTAAGACTAGCGATCAGCTCTGGGGCCAACGTCCTGACTTTC.

This clonotype was counted only a few times. CDR3: CAIGTEVARVYEQYF. The CDR3 DNA sequence: TGTGCCATCGGGACGGAGGTGGCCAGAGTCTACGAGCAGTACTTC. This chain connects TRBV12-3 or TRBV12-4 to TRBJ2-7, with D perhaps given as TRBD1 or TRBD2 (5 bases each). This CDR3 spans 15 amino acids. Trimming left V 10 bases short and J 3 bases short, with 22 bases between.

V usage is TRBV2 and J usage is TRBJ2-5; D unclear. Trimming pared 3 bases from V and 2 bases from J, leaving 4 bases between. The CDR3 length is 12 residues. CDR1 SNHLY and CDR2 FYNNEI come from the germline V gene. CDR3 DNA sequence: TGTGCCAGCAGTGACCTTCAAGAGACCCAGTACTTC. This encodes CASSDLQETQYF.

This clonotype was detected many times. J is TRBJ2-5 and V is TRBV20-1; 7 positions match TRBD1. Germline CDR1 DFQATT, CDR2 SNEGSKA (reference sequence). The CDR3 is 15 residues long. The V and J ends lost 1 base and 1 base, in that order; junction bases with no gene match: 6. CDR3 amino acids: CSARAMTGPQETQYF. The CDR3 DNA reads TGCAGTGCTAGAGCCATGACAGGGCCCCAAGAGACCCAGTACTTC.

The rearrangement links TRBV6-2 or TRBV6-3 to TRBJ2-1; D ambiguous. The CDR3 is 12 amino acids. Germline V gene data show CDR1 as MNHEY and CDR2 as SVGEGT. V was trimmed by 2 bases and J by 12 bases, leaving 11 bases between them. The CDR3 reads CASSYGRRGQFF. The CDR3 DNA is TGTGCCAGCAGTTACGGCCGCCGCGGGCAGTTCTTC.

This clonotype occurred a few times. This chain links TRBV2 with TRBJ1-5, with TRBD1 matching over 7 bases. Germline values: CDR1 SNHLY, CDR2 FYNNEI. The CDR3 covers 15 residues. The J segment lost 0 bases and the V segment lost 7 bases, leaving 6 bases of the junction unmatched. The DNA of the CDR3 is TGTGCCAGCACAGGGGGGCGATATAGCAATCAGCCCCAGCATTTT. Residues: CASTGGRYSNQPQHF. Full variable domain (outside the CDR3, taken from reference TRBV2 and TRBJ1-5): EPEVTQTPSHQVTQMGQEVILRCVPISNHLYFYWYRQILGQKVEFLVSFYNNEISEKSEIFDDQFSVERPDGSNFTLKIRSTKLEDSAMYFCASTGGRYSNQPQHFGDGTRLSIL.

This clonotype was found a few times. The genes are TRBV18 and TRBJ1-4; possibly TRBD1 for D (6 bases). CDR3 length: 18 residues. Germline assignment: CDR1 KGHSH and CDR2 LQKENI. Trimming stripped 3 bases from V and 5 bases from J, with 22 bases between. The CDR3 coding sequence is TGTGCCAGCTCACCTACACCAGAGCGAAGGGGGGAAAATGAAAAACTGTTTTTT. This gives the protein CASSPTPERRGENEKLFF.

V and J are TRBV12-3 or TRBV12-4 and TRBJ2-7; possibly TRBD1 or TRBD2 for D (5 bases each). Between the trimmed V and J ends, which lost 5 bases and 2 bases, there was a span of 13 bases. This CDR3 has 14 residues. Here the CDR3 reads CASSPKGRTYEQYF. The CDR3 bases are TGTGCCAGCAGTCCCAAGGGACGGACCTACGAGCAGTACTTC.

The sample holds a few counts of this clonotype. The chain combines TRBV4-2 with TRBJ2-1, with D unresolved. The V gene's germline CDR1 is LGHNA and CDR2 YNFKEQ. The CDR3 is 13 residues long. Trimming left V 0 bases short and J 9 bases short, with 9 bases between. The chain's CDR3 is CASSQDRKGEQFF. The DNA for the CDR3 is TGTGCCAGCAGCCAAGATCGTAAGGGTGAGCAGTTCTTC.

In nucleotides, the CDR3 is TGTGCCAGCAGTCCTGACATTCCCTACGAGCAGTACTTC. Protein product: CASSPDIPYEQYF. The rearrangement joins TRBV28 to TRBJ2-7; no clear D gene. CDR3 length: 13 residues. V dropped 5 bases and J dropped 2 bases, with 10 bases sitting between them. Germline lookup yields CDR1 MDHEN and CDR2 SYDVKM. Complete variable domain (other parts from reference TRBV28 and TRBJ2-7): DVKVTQSSRYLVKRTGEKVFLECVQDMDHENMFWYRQDPGLGLRLIYFSYDVKMKEKGDIPEGYSVSREKKERFSLILESASTNQTSMYLCASSPDIPYEQYFGPGTRLTVT.

The CDR3 coding sequence is TGTGCCAGCAGTTACCAGGGGGTACGGAACACTGAAGCTTTCTTT. The encoded protein is CASSYQGVRNTEAFF. The V call is TRBV6-2 or TRBV6-3, the J call TRBJ1-1; 7 bases map to TRBD1. Germline-derived CDR1 and CDR2 are MNHEY and SVGEGT. CDR3 size: 15 residues. V was pared by 2 bases and J by 1 base, with 4 bases of the junction left unmatched.

This clonotype has just a few counts. The chain uses TRBV11-2 and TRBJ2-7, with 7 bases matching TRBD1. This CDR3 region has 16 residues. CDR1 is SGHAT and CDR2 is FQNNGV in the germline V gene. Trimming cost V 4 bases and J 0 bases; bases outside gene matches: 9. CDR3 sequence (DNA): TGTGCCAGCAGCTCAGGGACAGTCTTTAGCTCCTACGAGCAGTACTTC. It yields the protein CASSSGTVFSSYEQYF.

V usage is TRBV19 and J usage is TRBJ2-6; tentative D call: TRBD2 (6 bases). Germline loops: CDR1 LNHDA, CDR2 SQIVND (reference sequence). Trimming took 3 bases from V and 2 from J, leaving 8 bases between them. The CDR3 totals 15 residues. The CDR3 is CASSIGRTGANVLTF. The CDR3 DNA follows: TGTGCCAGTAGTATTGGGAGGACTGGGGCCAACGTCCTGACTTTC.

This clonotype was counted a few times. The chain couples TRBV7-8 to TRBJ2-5; TRBD1 matches at 11 bases. J was trimmed by 4 bases and V by 1 base; bases with no gene match: 5. Per germline, CDR1 SGHVS and CDR2 FQNEAQ. This CDR3 region has 16 residues. DNA for the CDR3: TGTGCCAGCAGCTTAGTTAGGGACAGGGGGTCAGAGACCCAGTACTTC. As protein: CASSLVRDRGSETQYF.

This clonotype was counted only a few times. The V gene is TRBV4-2, the J gene TRBJ2-3; 8 bases fit TRBD2. The CDR3 covers 15 residues. Germline CDR1 LGHNA, CDR2 YNFKEQ. V gave up 2 bases and J gave up 2 bases; unmatched junction bases: 3. Here the CDR3 reads CASSQQLAATDTQYF. As DNA, the CDR3 is TGTGCCAGCAGCCAACAACTAGCGGCCACAGATACGCAGTATTTT.

This clonotype was counted a few times. The gene calls are TRBV3-1 and TRBJ2-3; a weak D match, TRBD2 (7 bases). CDR3 length equals 17 residues. V shed 0 bases and J shed 4 bases, with 17 bases lying between them. The germline V gene encodes CDR1 LGHDT and CDR2 YNNKEL (reference sequence). This CDR3 reads CASSQDVRGGRADTQYF. The CDR3 DNA is TGTGCCAGCAGCCAAGATGTGAGGGGGGGGAGAGCAGATACGCAGTATTTT.

This clonotype appeared once. This chain connects TRBV5-1 to TRBJ1-1; 8 bases are shared with TRBD1. The CDR3 extends over 15 amino acids. V lost 0 bases and J lost 7; bases outside the gene matches: 8. The germline CDR1 and CDR2 sequences are SGHRS and YFSETQ. The CDR3: CASSLAGRGRGEAFF. The CDR3 DNA sequence: TGCGCCAGCAGCTTGGCCGGCAGGGGGCGAGGTGAAGCTTTCTTT.